This T cell receptor beta chain was sequenced during a study of shared clonotypes between healthy human individuals. Study findings and constraints: With a few donors compared, 4% to 5% of naive CD4 clonotypes were shared.

Under the authors' procedure: Filtering differed because ImmunoSEQ produced junction-only sequences that carried no quality scores. Produced via immunoSEQ multiplex PCR; TCRdb's table is partial and in-frame only. That table gives V, J and clone size, and the DNA gave D and trimming. The profile covers over 1.5 million clones, with 95% to 99% appearing a single time and approximately 0.44% taken by the ten largest. Trimming took 1 base from V and 7 from J, leaving 11 bases between them. The germline gives CDR1 MDHEN, CDR2 SYDVKM. The length of the CDR3 is 13 residues. With respect to this clone: The antigen is undetermined.

What was sequenced was naive CD4+ T cells sorted from blood. Subset given: CD45RA+ positively selected. The chain links TRBV28 to TRBJ2-7; TRBD2 might be the D (5 bases). This TCR came from a man aged 25-45 years in good health. CDR3 nucleotide sequence: TGTGCCAGCAGTTTATTGGGTCCGGGGGAGCAGTACTTC. Protein product: CASSLLGPGEQYF. Full variable domain (missing parts from reference TRBV28 and TRBJ2-7): DVKVTQSSRYLVKRTGEKVFLECVQDMDHENMFWYRQDPGLGLRLIYFSYDVKMKEKGDIPEGYSVSREKKERFSLILESASTNQTSMYLCASSLLGPGEQYFGPGTRLTVT.